Included here is one TCR beta chain sequence, with context. This clone was seen only a few times. Its antigen is unknown. Per-nucleotide qualities are absent, and no much larger clonotype sits a single base away. The source of the sample is a study of blood T cell repertoires in COVID-19 (dated by TCRdb to 2018 to 2020). Context from the whole study: Samples from collaborators originated in the United States, Italy and Spain and spanned both the acute and convalescent phases of COVID-19. Where available, HLA class I and class II types were obtained from metadata supplied by the sample provider rather than from assay-based typing. The prospective study material was composed of cDNA or gDNA derived from T cells, B-cell-depleted T cells, or PBMCs. Nearly every sample came with metadata listing a de-identified subject ID, COVID-19 status, age in years and sex. Deeply sampled blood TCRbeta repertoires from subjects exposed to, actively infected with, or recovered from COVID-19 were included in the dataset. The samples were drawn from two sources: the first 160 participants of the ongoing ImmuneRACE study, and 950 to 1,500 subjects contributed by 6 global collaborators. The repertoires were released in a freely available public database meant as a resource for research on the immune response to SARS-CoV-2. Overall study results and their limits: The quantity of clinical and demographic metadata differed by source and by participant and was supplied without curation.

TCRbeta CDR3 regions were amplified from genomic DNA by means of the immunoSEQ Assay, a bias-controlled multiplex PCR. In the original analysis: Nucleated cell counts per sample were estimated from amplification of reference gene primers within the assay. Sequence reads were collapsed and filtered to measure the absolute abundance of every unique TCRbeta CDR3 rearrangement. Productive Simpson clonality was computed per sample as the square root of Simpson's diversity index over productive rearrangements. TCRdb carries this immuneACCESS record with in-frame sequences only. Its versions omit some clonotypes, under half of them owing to an unresolved V gene in the studies checked, with the rest unexplained. V and J calls and clone size come straight from that table; D and trimming were deduced from the DNA. Recorded for this sample are a few hundred thousand clones; approximately 84% of them occurred a single time. The ten largest make up roughly 3% of the sample.

Participants in the prospective study were aged about 18 to 95 years, lived in some 24 United States geographic areas, and enrolled through a virtual design. In the prospective study, participants were assigned to cohorts based on the clinical history participants reported in a screening survey and a study questionnaire. Recovered participants in ImmuneRACE Cohort 3 were defined by two consecutive negative NP/OP PCR tests, clearance by a healthcare professional, or resolution of symptoms. Mobile phlebotomists in the prospective study collected whole blood, serum and a nasopharyngeal or oropharyngeal swab from every participant. Participants in the prospective study had the option to provide additional blood draws and questionnaires over a 2-month period. Before DNA extraction, prospective study blood samples were shipped either frozen or at room temperature. Compared with germline, V lacks 2 bases and J lacks 5 bases; bases without a gene match: 6. As encoded in the germline V gene, CDR1 is WSHSY while CDR2 is SAAADI. Including cysteine and phenylalanine, the CDR3 has 15 amino acids. Only the CDR3 part of the read is kept: 45 bases, read in frame from the first base.

This TCR was sampled from a woman aged 25 to 39 who had recovered from COVID-19. The sequence is built from TRBV10-2 and TRBJ2-7, with 10 bases in between that match TRBD1. The sample consisted of PBMCs or T cells enriched from blood (not recorded which). This receptor has the CDR3 CASSEIGQGVHEQYF. The DNA sequence is TGCGCCAGCAGTGAGATTGGACAGGGGGTCCACGAGCAGTACTTC.